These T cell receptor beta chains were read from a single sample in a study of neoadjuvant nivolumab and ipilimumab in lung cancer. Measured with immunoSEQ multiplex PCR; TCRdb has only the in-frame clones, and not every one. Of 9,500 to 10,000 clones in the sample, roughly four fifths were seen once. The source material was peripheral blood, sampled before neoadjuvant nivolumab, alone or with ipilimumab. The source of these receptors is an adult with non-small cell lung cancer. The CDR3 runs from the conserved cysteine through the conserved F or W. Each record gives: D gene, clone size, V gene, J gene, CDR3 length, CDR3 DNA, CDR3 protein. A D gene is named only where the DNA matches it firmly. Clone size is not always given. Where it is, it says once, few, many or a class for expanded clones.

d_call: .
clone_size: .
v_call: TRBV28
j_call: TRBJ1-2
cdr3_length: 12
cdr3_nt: TGTGCCAGCAACCAGGGAATCGGCGGCTACACCTTC
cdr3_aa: CASNQGIGGYTF

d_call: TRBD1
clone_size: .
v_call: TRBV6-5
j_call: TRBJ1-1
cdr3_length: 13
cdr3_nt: TGTGCCAGCAGTCCGGGACAGGGGGCTGGTGCTTTCTTT
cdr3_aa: CASSPGQGAGAFF

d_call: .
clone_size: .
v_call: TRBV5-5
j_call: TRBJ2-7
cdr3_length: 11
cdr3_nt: TGTGCCAGCAGCTTGGCTAGCGAGCAGTACTTC
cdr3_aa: CASSLASEQYF

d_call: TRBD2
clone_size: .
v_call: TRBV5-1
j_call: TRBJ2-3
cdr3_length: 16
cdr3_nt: TGCGCCAGCAGCCGCCGTTCTAGCGGTATCACAGATACGCAGTATTTT
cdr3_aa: CASSRRSSGITDTQYF

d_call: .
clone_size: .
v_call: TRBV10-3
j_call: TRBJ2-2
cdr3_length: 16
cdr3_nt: TGTGCCATCAGTGCTTCGGCGAGGAGGGGCTCCGGGGAGCTGTTTTTT
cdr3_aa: CAISASARRGSGELFF

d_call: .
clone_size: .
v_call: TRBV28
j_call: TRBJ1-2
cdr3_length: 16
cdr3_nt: TGTGCCAGCGGGTGGTCGACACGATTTTCCCGCTATGGCTACACCTTC
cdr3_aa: CASGWSTRFSRYGYTF

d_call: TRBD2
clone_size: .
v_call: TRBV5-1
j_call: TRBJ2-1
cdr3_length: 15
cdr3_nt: TGCGCCAGCAGCTTGGAACTAGCGGGTAACAATGAGCAGTTCTTC
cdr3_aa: CASSLELAGNNEQFF

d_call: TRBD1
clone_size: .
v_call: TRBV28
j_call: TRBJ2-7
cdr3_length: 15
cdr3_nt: TGTGCCAGCAGTTGGGACCTACAGGGGAGCAACGAGCAGTACTTC
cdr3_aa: CASSWDLQGSNEQYF

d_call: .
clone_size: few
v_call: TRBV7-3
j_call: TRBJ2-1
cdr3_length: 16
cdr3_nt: TGTGCCAGCAGCTTAACGTGGTCACCGTCGGGCAATGAGCAGTTCTTC
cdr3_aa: CASSLTWSPSGNEQFF

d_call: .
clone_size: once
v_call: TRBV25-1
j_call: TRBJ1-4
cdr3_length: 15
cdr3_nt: TGTGCCAGCAGTGGCCTCCAGGGTCCTAATGAAAAACTGTTTTTT
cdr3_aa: CASSGLQGPNEKLFF

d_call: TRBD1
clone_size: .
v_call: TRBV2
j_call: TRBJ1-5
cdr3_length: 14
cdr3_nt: TGTGCCAGCAGCGGGACAGGGTTTGAAGGGCCCCAGCATTTT
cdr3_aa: CASSGTGFEGPQHF

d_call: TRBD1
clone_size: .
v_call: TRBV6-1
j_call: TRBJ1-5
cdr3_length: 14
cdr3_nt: TGTGCCAGCAGTACGGACAGGGGGCTTTACCCCCAGCATTTT
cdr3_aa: CASSTDRGLYPQHF

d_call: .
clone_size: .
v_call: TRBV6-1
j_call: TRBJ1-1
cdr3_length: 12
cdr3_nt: TGTGCCAGCGGCCATATGAACACTGAAGCTTTCTTT
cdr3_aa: CASGHMNTEAFF

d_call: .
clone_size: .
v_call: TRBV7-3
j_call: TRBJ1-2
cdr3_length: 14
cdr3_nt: TGTGCCAGCAGCCCCACAGGGATTGACTATGGCTACACCTTC
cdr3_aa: CASSPTGIDYGYTF